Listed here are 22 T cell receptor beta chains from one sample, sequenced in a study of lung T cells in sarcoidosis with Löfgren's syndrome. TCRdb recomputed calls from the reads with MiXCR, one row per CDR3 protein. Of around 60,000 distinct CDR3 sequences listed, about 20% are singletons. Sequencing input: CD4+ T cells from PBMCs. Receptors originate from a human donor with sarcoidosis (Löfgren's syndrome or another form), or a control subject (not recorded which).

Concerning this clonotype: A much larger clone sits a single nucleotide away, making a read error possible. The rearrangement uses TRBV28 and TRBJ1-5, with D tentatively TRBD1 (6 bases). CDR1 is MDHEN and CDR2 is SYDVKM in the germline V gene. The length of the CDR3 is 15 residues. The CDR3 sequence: CASSKGGLGNQPKHF. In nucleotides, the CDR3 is TGTGCCAGCAGTAAGGGGGGTTTGGGCAATCAGCCCAAGCATTTT. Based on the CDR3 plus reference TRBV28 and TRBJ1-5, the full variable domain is DVKVTQSSRYLVKRTGEKVFLECVQDMDHENMFWYRQDPGLGLRLIYFSYDVKMKEKGDIPEGYSVSREKKERFSLILESASTNQTSMYLCASSKGGLGNQPKHFGDGTRLSIL.

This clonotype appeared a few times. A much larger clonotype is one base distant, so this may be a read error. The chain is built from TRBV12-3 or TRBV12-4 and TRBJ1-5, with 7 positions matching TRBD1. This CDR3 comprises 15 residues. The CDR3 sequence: CANSFATGPNQPQHF. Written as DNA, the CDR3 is TGTGCCAACAGTTTCGCGACAGGGCCCAATCAGCCCCAGCATTTT.

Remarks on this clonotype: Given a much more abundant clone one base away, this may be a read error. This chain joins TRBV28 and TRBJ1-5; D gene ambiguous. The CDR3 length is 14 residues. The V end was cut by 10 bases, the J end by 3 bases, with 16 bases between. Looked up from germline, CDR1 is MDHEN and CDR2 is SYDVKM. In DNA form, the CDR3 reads TGTGCCACCAGCCGACCCCAGGTCAATCAGCCCCAGCATTTT. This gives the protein CATSRPQVNQPQHF. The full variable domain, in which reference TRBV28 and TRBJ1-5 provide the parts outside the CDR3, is DVKVTQSSRYLVKRTGEKVFLECVQDMDHENMFWYRQDPGLGLRLIYFSYDVKMKEKGDIPEGYSVSREKKERFSLILESASTNQTSMYLCATSRPQVNQPQHFGDGTRLSIL.

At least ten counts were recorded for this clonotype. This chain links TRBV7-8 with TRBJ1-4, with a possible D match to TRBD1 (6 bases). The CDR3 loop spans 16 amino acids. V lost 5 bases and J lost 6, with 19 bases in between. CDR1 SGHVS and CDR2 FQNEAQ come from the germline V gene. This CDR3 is CASSPRAGGEYEKLFF. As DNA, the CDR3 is TGTGCCAGCAGCCCCCGCGCTGGGGGCGAGTATGAAAAACTGTTTTTT.

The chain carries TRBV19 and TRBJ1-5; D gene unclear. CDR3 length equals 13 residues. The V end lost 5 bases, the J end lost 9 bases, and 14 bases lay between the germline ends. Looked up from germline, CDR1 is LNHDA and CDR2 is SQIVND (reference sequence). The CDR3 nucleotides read TGTGCCAGTAGTCCGCTGGGAGTGACGCCCCAGCATTTT. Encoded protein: CASSPLGVTPQHF.

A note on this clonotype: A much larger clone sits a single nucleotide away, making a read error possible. CDR3 coding DNA: TGTGCCACCAGCAGAGACCCCCACGCAGATCGGGGGCAGTACTTC. It specifies CATSRDPHADRGQYF. The V and J genes are TRBV15 and TRBJ2-7, with a weak D call TRBD2 (5 bases). V lost 0 bases to trimming and J lost 9 bases, with 18 bases between them. Germline assignment: CDR1 LNHNV and CDR2 YYDKDF (reference sequence). The CDR3 sequence is 15 residues long.

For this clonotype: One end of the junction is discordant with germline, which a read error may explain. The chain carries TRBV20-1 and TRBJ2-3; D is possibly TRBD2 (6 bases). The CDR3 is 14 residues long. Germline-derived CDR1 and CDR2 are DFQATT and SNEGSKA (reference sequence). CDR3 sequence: CSAGDSGSTDTQYF. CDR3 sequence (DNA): TGCAGTGCTGGAGATTCCGGGAGTACGGATACGCAGTATTTT.

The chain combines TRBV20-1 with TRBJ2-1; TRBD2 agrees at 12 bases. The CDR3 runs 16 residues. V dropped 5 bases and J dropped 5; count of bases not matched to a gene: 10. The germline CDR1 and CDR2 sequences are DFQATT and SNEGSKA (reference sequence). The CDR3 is CSAARLAGVPHNEQFF. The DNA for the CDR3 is TGCAGTGCTGCCCGACTAGCGGGAGTCCCTCACAATGAGCAGTTCTTC.

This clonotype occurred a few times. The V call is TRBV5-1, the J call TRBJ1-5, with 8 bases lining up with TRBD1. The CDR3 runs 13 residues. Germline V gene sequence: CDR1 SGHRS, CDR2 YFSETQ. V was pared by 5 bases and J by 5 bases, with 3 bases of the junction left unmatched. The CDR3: CASRPDRDQPQHF. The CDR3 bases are TGCGCCAGCAGACCGGACAGGGATCAGCCCCAGCATTTT.

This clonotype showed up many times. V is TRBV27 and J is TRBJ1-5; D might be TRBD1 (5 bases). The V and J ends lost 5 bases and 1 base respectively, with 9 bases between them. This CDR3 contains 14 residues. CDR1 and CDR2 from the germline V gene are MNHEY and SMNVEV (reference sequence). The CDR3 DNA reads TGTGCCAGCAGTCGGGGGGTAAGCAATCAGCCCCAGCATTTT. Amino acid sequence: CASSRGVSNQPQHF.

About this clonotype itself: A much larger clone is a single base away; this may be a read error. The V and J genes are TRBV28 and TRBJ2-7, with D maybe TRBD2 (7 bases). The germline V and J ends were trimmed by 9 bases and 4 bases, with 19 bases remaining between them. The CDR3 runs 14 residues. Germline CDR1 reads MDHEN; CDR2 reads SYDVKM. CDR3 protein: CASLSNREGYEQYF. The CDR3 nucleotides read TGTGCCAGTCTGTCGAACAGGGAGGGTTACGAGCAGTACTTC.

This chain's CDR3 is CASSPTVGTSGRASSYNEQFF. In DNA form, the CDR3 reads TGTGCCAGCAGCCCCACAGTCGGGACTAGCGGGAGGGCCTCCTCCTACAATGAGCAGTTCTTC. The V call is TRBV12-3 or TRBV12-4, the J call TRBJ2-1; 16 bases are a match to TRBD2. J gave up 0 bases and V 6 bases, and 14 bases lay outside the gene matches. The CDR3 has 21 amino acids.

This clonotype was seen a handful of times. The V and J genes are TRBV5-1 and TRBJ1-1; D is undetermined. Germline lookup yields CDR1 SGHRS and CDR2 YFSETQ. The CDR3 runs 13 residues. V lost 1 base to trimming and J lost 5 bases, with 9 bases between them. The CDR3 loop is CASSLNIRTEAFF. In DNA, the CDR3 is TGCGCCAGCAGCTTGAACATAAGGACTGAAGCTTTCTTT.

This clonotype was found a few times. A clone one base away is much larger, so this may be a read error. CDR3 sequence: CASSLVSGPGHGYAF. CDR3 nucleotide sequence: TGTGCCAGCAGCTTAGTCTCAGGTCCCGGACATGGCTACGCCTTC. This rearrangement joins TRBV7-9 to TRBJ1-2; the D gene is possibly TRBD1 (5 bases). Per the germline V gene, CDR1 is SEHNR and CDR2 is FQNEAQ (reference sequence). The CDR3 has 15 amino acids. The full variable domain, completed using reference TRBV7-9 and TRBJ1-2, is DTGVSQNPRHKITKRGQNVTFRCDPISEHNRLYWYRQTLGQGPEFLTYFQNEAQLEKSRLLSDRFSAERPKGSFSTLEIQRTEQGDSAMYLCASSLVSGPGHGYAFGSGTRLTVV.

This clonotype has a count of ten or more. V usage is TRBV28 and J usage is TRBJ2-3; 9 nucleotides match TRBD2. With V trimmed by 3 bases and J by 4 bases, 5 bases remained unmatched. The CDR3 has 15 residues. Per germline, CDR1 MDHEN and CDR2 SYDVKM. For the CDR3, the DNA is TGTGCCAGCAGTTTCGCGGGAGGGCCAGCAGATACGCAGTATTTT. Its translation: CASSFAGGPADTQYF.

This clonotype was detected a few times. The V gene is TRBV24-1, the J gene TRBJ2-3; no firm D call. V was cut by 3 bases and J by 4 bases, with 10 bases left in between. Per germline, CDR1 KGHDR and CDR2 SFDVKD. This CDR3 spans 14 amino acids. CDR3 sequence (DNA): TGTGCCACCAGTGATCCCGGATATTCAGATACGCAGTATTTT. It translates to CATSDPGYSDTQYF.

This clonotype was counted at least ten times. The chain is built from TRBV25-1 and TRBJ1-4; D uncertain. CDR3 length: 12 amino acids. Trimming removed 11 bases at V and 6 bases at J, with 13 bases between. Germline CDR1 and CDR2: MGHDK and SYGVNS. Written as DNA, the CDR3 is TGTGCCGGGATCGTCTTCTATGAAAAACTGTTTTTT. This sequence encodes CAGIVFYEKLFF.

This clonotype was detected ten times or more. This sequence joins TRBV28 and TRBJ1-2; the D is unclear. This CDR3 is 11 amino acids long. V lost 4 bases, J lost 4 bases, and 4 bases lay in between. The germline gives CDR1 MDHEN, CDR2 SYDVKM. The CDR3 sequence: CASSYSYGYTF. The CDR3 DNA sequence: TGTGCCAGCAGTTACAGCTATGGCTACACCTTC.

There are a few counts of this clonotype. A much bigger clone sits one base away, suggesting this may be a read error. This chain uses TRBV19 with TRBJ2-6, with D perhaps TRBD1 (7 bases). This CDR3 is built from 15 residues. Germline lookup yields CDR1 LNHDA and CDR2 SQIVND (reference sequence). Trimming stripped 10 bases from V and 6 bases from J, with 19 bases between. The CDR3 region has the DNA TGTGCCACCCACAGGGGAGGTACTGAGGCCAACGTCCTGACTTTC. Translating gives CATHRGGTEANVLTF.

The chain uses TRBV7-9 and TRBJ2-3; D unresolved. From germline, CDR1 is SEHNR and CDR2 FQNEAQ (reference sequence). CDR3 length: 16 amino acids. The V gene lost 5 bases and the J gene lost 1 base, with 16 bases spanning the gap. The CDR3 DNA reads TGTGCCAGCAGCCCCCAGCTTCAAAGGGGCACAGATACGCAGTATTTT. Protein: CASSPQLQRGTDTQYF.

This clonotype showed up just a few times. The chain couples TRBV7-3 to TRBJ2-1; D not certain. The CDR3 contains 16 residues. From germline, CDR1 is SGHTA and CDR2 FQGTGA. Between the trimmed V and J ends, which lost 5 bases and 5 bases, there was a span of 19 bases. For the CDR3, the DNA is TGTGCCAGCAGCAAAAGGGTCGGTCAGTCGGACAATGAGCAGTTCTTC. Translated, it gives CASSKRVGQSDNEQFF.

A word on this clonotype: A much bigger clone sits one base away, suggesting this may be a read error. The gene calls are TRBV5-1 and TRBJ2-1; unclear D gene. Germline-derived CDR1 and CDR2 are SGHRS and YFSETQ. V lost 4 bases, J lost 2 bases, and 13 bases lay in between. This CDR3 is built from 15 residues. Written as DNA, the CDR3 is TGCGCCAGCAGCGCTTACTCAAGGGCCTACAATGAGCAGTTCTTC. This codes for CASSAYSRAYNEQFF. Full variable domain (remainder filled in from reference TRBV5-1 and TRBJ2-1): KAGVTQTPRYLIKTRGQQVTLSCSPISGHRSVSWYQQTPGQGLQFLFEYFSETQRNKGNFPGRFSGRQFSNSRSEMNVSTLELGDSALYLCASSAYSRAYNEQFFGPGTRLTVL.